This entry lists 31 T cell receptor beta chains sequenced from one sample in a study of blood T cell repertoires in COVID-19. The data were produced by immunoSEQ multiplex PCR, yet TCRdb's version contains in-frame clones alone and is incomplete. Among roughly 140,000 clones listed, roughly 84% were seen once. The sample was peripheral blood. The origin of the receptors is a human donor in a cohort sampled during active COVID-19.

V usage is TRBV5-6 and J usage is TRBJ2-7, with unresolved D. The V gene lost 0 bases and the J gene lost 3 bases, with 7 bases spanning the gap. CDR1 is SGHDT and CDR2 is YYEEEE in the germline V gene. There are 13 residues in the CDR3. The CDR3 region has the DNA TGTGCCAGCAGCTTGGTTTCAGTCTACGAGCAGTACTTC. This codes for CASSLVSVYEQYF.

This chain joins TRBV5-4 and TRBJ1-1, with 8 bases that match TRBD1. V trimming: 4 bases; J trimming: 7 bases; junction bases outside the gene matches: 9. CDR3 length: 14 amino acids. Germline CDR1 SGHNT, CDR2 YYREEE (reference sequence). In DNA form, the CDR3 reads TGTGCCAGCAGCCCCGAGACAGGGGTCAATGAAGCTTTCTTT. Translated: CASSPETGVNEAFF.

The V and J genes are TRBV6-4 and TRBJ1-1; D is uncertain. The CDR3 contains 13 residues. Germline V gene sequence: CDR1 MRHNA, CDR2 SNTAGT. V lost 0 bases and J 6 bases, leaving 8 bases between the germline ends. CDR3 DNA: TGTGCCAGCAGTGACTCGGGCAAATCTGAAGCTTTCTTT. This codes for CASSDSGKSEAFF.

This rearrangement joins TRBV18 to TRBJ2-1, with 7 bases identical to TRBD1. J gave up 8 bases and V 3 bases, and 10 bases lay outside the gene matches. Germline V lookup: CDR1 KGHSH, CDR2 LQKENI. The CDR3 has 15 amino acids. The CDR3 DNA reads TGTGCCAGCTCACCTGGACAGGTGATGGTAGATGAGCAGTTCTTC. It translates to CASSPGQVMVDEQFF.

This clone was observed once. This chain links TRBV28 with TRBJ1-6; maybe TRBD1 (5 bases). This CDR3 has 15 residues. Germline lookup yields CDR1 MDHEN and CDR2 SYDVKM. Trimming left V 7 bases short and J 5 bases short, with 15 bases between. Written as DNA, the CDR3 is TGTGCCAGCATCTGGGATGGGGCGCATAATTCACCCCTCCACTTT. Residues: CASIWDGAHNSPLHF.

A single count supports this clone. J is TRBJ2-5 and V is TRBV9; D is possibly TRBD2 (6 bases). Germline CDR1 reads SGDLS; CDR2 reads YYNGEE. V lost 3 bases to trimming and J lost 4 bases, with 13 bases between them. This CDR3 contains 14 residues. The chain's CDR3 is CASSDALGGETQYF. For the CDR3, the DNA is TGTGCCAGCAGCGACGCCCTGGGGGGAGAGACCCAGTACTTC.

This clone turned up a few times. The chain uses TRBV28 and TRBJ2-1; D is undetermined. The V end was cut by 6 bases, the J end by 5 bases, with 8 bases between. Germline V lookup: CDR1 MDHEN, CDR2 SYDVKM. This CDR3 is built from 12 residues. The CDR3 here is CASSPSDNEQFF. The CDR3 DNA sequence: TGTGCCAGCAGCCCTAGTGACAATGAGCAGTTCTTC.

The chain links TRBV3-1 (or the pseudogene TRBV3-2) to TRBJ2-7; D is possibly TRBD2 (5 bases). The CDR3 sequence is 14 residues long. CDR1 LGHDT and CDR2 YNNKEL come from the germline V gene (reference sequence). Trimming shortened V by 0 bases and J by 6 bases, and 12 bases separated the two germline ends. DNA of the CDR3: TGTGCCAGCAGCCAAGAAGGGTCGGGGTCCGAGCAGTACTTC. Residues: CASSQEGSGSEQYF.

V is TRBV5-6 and J is TRBJ2-5; D is perhaps TRBD1 (5 bases). CDR1 and CDR2 (germline): SGHDT, YYEEEE. V lost 4 bases to trimming and J lost 4 bases, with 11 bases between them. This CDR3 contains 13 residues. CDR3 protein: CASSGPRGETQYF. Here the CDR3 DNA reads TGTGCCAGCAGCGGGCCTAGGGGAGAGACCCAGTACTTC. The full variable domain, with the rest looked up from reference TRBV5-6 and TRBJ2-5, is DAGVTQSPTHLIKTRGQQVTLRCSPKSGHDTVSWYQQALGQGPQFIFQYYEEEERQRGNFPDRFSGHQFPNYSSELNVNALLLGDSALYLCASSGPRGETQYFGPGTRLLVL.

The chain recombines TRBV30 with TRBJ1-5; 8 nucleotides align to TRBD1. The germline V gene encodes CDR1 GTSNPN and CDR2 SVGIG (reference sequence). Trimming removed 4 bases from V and 0 bases from J; junction bases left unmatched: 5. The CDR3 loop spans 15 amino acids. The CDR3 bases are TGTGCCTGGACAACAGGGGGGCATAGCAATCAGCCCCAGCATTTT. Translating gives CAWTTGGHSNQPQHF.

This clone was seen only a few times. V is TRBV28 and J is TRBJ2-1; TRBD2 matches at 12 bases. The V segment lost 5 bases and the J segment 16 bases; nucleotides outside the gene matches: 18. This CDR3 region has 16 residues. CDR1 and CDR2 (germline): MDHEN, SYDVKM. The chain's CDR3 is CASSLGSSGGASLRFF. The CDR3 DNA reads TGTGCCAGCAGTCTTGGCTCTAGCGGGGGGGCCTCTTTACGATTCTTC.

The rearrangement uses TRBV29-1 and TRBJ2-7; perhaps TRBD2 as D (5 bases). The CDR3 totals 11 residues. Deletions cut 5 bases from V and 4 bases from J, with 9 bases between. CDR1 and CDR2 from the germline V gene are SQVTM and ANQGSEA. For the CDR3, the DNA is TGCAGCGTTCGAGCGGCGTACGAGCAGTACTTC. Translation: CSVRAAYEQYF.

The J gene is TRBJ2-7, the V gene TRBV21-1; the D call of TRBD1 is as the table states it, not checked on the DNA. TRBV21-1 is annotated as a pseudogene. This CDR3 has 16 amino acids. CDR3 loop: CASSREWTDRSYEQYF. CDR3 nucleotide sequence: TGTGCCAGCAGCAGGGAGTGGACAGATCGGTCCTACGAGCAGTACTTC.

The rearrangement links TRBV18 to TRBJ2-2, with 11 bases lining up with TRBD1. With 6 bases clipped from V and 7 bases from J, the junction kept 4 bases outside the gene matches. The CDR3 runs 14 residues. Germline CDR1 reads KGHSH; CDR2 reads LQKENI. The CDR3 spells CASSGQGANGELFF. In nucleotides, the CDR3 is TGTGCCAGCTCCGGACAGGGGGCGAACGGGGAGCTGTTTTTT.

Only one count was recorded for this clone. This chain joins TRBV2 and TRBJ1-2; D is possibly TRBD1 (6 bases). CDR3 length: 14 residues. V gave up 6 bases and J gave up 4 bases, with 15 bases separating them. Germline CDR1 and CDR2: SNHLY and FYNNEI. CDR3 amino acids: CASRGRGLVYGYTF. As DNA, the CDR3 is TGTGCCAGCAGGGGGAGGGGGTTAGTCTATGGCTACACCTTC.

V gene TRBV12-3 or TRBV12-4 combines with J gene TRBJ1-5; D gene unclear. Trimming took off 4 bases at V and 3 bases at J, with 7 bases between the two ends. This CDR3 has 13 amino acids. In nucleotides, the CDR3 is TGTGCCAGCAGTTCCTCCCCCAATCAGCCCCAGCATTTT. This encodes CASSSSPNQPQHF.

The J gene is TRBJ2-5, the V gene TRBV9; D remains ambiguous. Trimming stripped 0 bases from V and 7 bases from J, with 13 bases between. The CDR3 extends over 14 amino acids. The germline V gene has CDR1 SGDLS and CDR2 YYNGEE. CDR3 nucleotides: TGTGCCAGCAGCGTAGGGGCAGGTGACGTGACCCAGTACTTC. It translates to CASSVGAGDVTQYF.

The chain carries TRBV2 and TRBJ1-3, with 7 bases identical to TRBD1. Looked up from germline, CDR1 is SNHLY and CDR2 is FYNNEI. The V and J ends lost 1 base and 0 bases, in that order; junction bases with no gene match: 3. The CDR3 contains 16 residues. The CDR3 spells CASSEGTGVSGNTIYF. The CDR3 nucleotides are TGTGCCAGCAGTGAAGGGACAGGCGTCTCTGGAAACACCATATATTTT.

The chain joins TRBV6-5 to TRBJ1-3; no clear D gene. This CDR3 spans 15 amino acids. Germline V lookup: CDR1 MNHEY, CDR2 SVGAGI. V was trimmed by 7 bases and J by 4 bases, leaving 17 bases between them. This CDR3 reads CASTRSADAGNTIYF. CDR3 bases: TGTGCCAGCACCCGATCCGCGGATGCAGGAAACACCATATATTTT.

The J gene is TRBJ2-7, the V gene TRBV19; the match to TRBD1 covers 7 bases. This CDR3 is built from 17 residues. Germline values: CDR1 LNHDA, CDR2 SQIVND (reference sequence). The V and J ends lost 3 bases and 1 base, in that order; junction bases with no gene match: 12. The CDR3 region is CASSILALTGESYEQYF. CDR3 in DNA: TGTGCCAGTAGTATTCTGGCCCTCACAGGGGAATCCTACGAGCAGTACTTC.

This sequence joins TRBV7-2 and TRBJ2-5; D uncertain. The CDR3 totals 15 residues. The ends were cut back, 4 bases at V and 0 bases at J, with 12 bases in the middle. Germline V gene lookup returns CDR1 SGHTA and CDR2 FQGNSA. CDR3 protein: CASSSLLRNQETQYF. In DNA form, the CDR3 reads TGTGCCAGCAGCTCCTTGTTGAGGAACCAAGAGACCCAGTACTTC.

The J gene is TRBJ2-3, the V gene TRBV5-1; maybe TRBD2 (5 bases). V was cut by 0 bases and J by 4 bases, with 9 bases left in between. CDR1 is SGHRS, CDR2 YFSETQ, per germline. The CDR3 runs 14 residues. The CDR3 loop reads CASSLAGSADTQYF. The CDR3 DNA sequence: TGCGCCAGCAGCTTGGCGGGGAGCGCAGATACGCAGTATTTT.

The chain is built from TRBV6-5 and TRBJ2-7; D ambiguous. The V and J ends lost 6 bases and 6 bases respectively, with 21 bases between them. The CDR3 consists of 15 residues. Germline assignment: CDR1 MNHEY and CDR2 SVGAGI. For the CDR3, the DNA is TGTGCCAGCAGCTCGGAAGCAGGATTTTTTCTCGAGCAGTACTTC. Its protein is CASSSEAGFFLEQYF.

The V gene is TRBV3-1 (or the pseudogene TRBV3-2), the J gene TRBJ1-4, with unresolved D. The V and J ends lost 4 bases and 3 bases respectively, with 9 bases between them. Germline V gives CDR1 LGHDT, CDR2 YNNKEL (reference sequence). This CDR3 has 14 amino acids. In DNA, the CDR3 is TGTGCCAGCAGCCCCATCAGTGCTAATGAAAAACTGTTTTTT. Protein product: CASSPISANEKLFF.

The J gene is TRBJ2-3, the V gene TRBV6-5; 7 positions agree with TRBD1. Germline CDR1 is MNHEY and CDR2 is SVGAGI. CDR3 length: 14 residues. Trimming at V came to 6 bases and at J to 1 base, leaving 4 bases not matched to a gene. In DNA form, the CDR3 reads TGTGCCAGCAGCCGGGACAGAGGCACAGATACGCAGTATTTT. Residues: CASSRDRGTDTQYF.

The V gene is TRBV19, the J gene TRBJ1-1; D is possibly TRBD1 (6 bases). Germline loops: CDR1 LNHDA, CDR2 SQIVND (reference sequence). The CDR3 length is 14 residues. The V end was cut by 2 bases, the J end by 7 bases, with 14 bases between. The CDR3 DNA reads TGTGCCAGTAGTATACAGGGGCTCCCTGTTGAAGCTTTCTTT. This encodes CASSIQGLPVEAFF.

The rearrangement uses TRBV3-1 (or the pseudogene TRBV3-2) and TRBJ1-1; the match to TRBD1 covers 10 bases. This CDR3 comprises 15 residues. CDR1 and CDR2 from the germline V gene are LGHDT and YNNKEL (reference sequence). The V gene end was trimmed by 3 bases and the J gene end by 5 bases; junction bases not matched to a gene: 6. The CDR3, as DNA: TGTGCCAGCAGCCAGGGACAGGGGCGGAGTACTGAAGCTTTCTTT. As protein: CASSQGQGRSTEAFF.

The V and J genes are TRBV11-1 and TRBJ2-2; tentatively, D is TRBD1 (6 bases). CDR1 is SGHAT, CDR2 FQDESV, per germline (reference sequence). The CDR3 runs 14 residues. V lost 2 bases and J lost 6, with 10 bases in between. Here the CDR3 DNA reads TGTGCCAGCAGCTTAAACAGGGTGGCCGGGGAGCTGTTTTTT. Translation gives CASSLNRVAGELFF. Supplemented by reference TRBV11-1 and TRBJ2-2, the full variable domain reads EAEVAQSPRYKITEKSQAVAFWCDPISGHATLYWYRQILGQGPELLVQFQDESVVDDSQLPKDRFSAERLKGVDSTLKIQPAELGDSAMYLCASSLNRVAGELFFGEGSRLTVL.

This clone appeared a few times. The chain combines TRBV29-1 with TRBJ1-6, with D possibly TRBD1 on 5 matching bases. This CDR3 is built from 12 residues. Germline lookup yields CDR1 SQVTM and CDR2 ANQGSEA. Trimming took 4 bases from V and 6 from J, leaving 7 bases between them. The CDR3 region is CSVGQGNSPLHF. The CDR3 DNA reads TGCAGCGTTGGGCAGGGTAATTCACCCCTCCACTTT.

V is TRBV2 and J is TRBJ1-4; TRBD1 aligns across 9 bases. Trimming removed 6 bases from V and 3 bases from J; junction bases left unmatched: 5. CDR1 SNHLY and CDR2 FYNNEI come from the germline V gene. The CDR3 is made up of 15 amino acids. Written as DNA, the CDR3 is TGTGCCAGCAGAAAGGACAGGGGTTCTAATGAAAAACTGTTTTTT. Its translation is CASRKDRGSNEKLFF. The full variable domain, rest sourced from reference TRBV2 and TRBJ1-4, is EPEVTQTPSHQVTQMGQEVILRCVPISNHLYFYWYRQILGQKVEFLVSFYNNEISEKSEIFDDQFSVERPDGSNFTLKIRSTKLEDSAMYFCASRKDRGSNEKLFFGSGTQLSVL.

V usage is TRBV18 and J usage is TRBJ2-2; 7 bases map to TRBD1. Trimming at V came to 2 bases and at J to 1 base, leaving 4 bases not matched to a gene. Germline V lookup: CDR1 KGHSH, CDR2 LQKENI. The CDR3 covers 16 residues. CDR3 nucleotide sequence: TGTGCCAGCTCACCAGGGACAGACGTGAACACCGGGGAGCTGTTTTTT. This codes for CASSPGTDVNTGELFF.